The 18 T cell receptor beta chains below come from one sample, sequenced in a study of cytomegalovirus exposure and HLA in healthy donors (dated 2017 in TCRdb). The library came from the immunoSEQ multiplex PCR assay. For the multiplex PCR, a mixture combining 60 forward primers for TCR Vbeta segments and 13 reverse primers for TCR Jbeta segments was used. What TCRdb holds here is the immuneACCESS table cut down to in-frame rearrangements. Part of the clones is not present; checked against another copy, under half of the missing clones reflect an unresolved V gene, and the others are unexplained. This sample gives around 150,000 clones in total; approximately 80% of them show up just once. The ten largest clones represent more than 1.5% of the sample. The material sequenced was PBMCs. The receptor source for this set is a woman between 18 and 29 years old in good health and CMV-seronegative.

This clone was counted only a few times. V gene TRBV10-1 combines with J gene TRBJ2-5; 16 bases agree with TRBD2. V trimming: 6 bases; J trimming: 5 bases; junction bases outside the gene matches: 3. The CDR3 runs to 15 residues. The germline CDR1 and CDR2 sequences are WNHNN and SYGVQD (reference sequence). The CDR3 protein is CASRGLAGGKETQYF. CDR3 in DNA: TGCGCCAGCAGGGGACTAGCGGGGGGGAAGGAGACCCAGTACTTC.

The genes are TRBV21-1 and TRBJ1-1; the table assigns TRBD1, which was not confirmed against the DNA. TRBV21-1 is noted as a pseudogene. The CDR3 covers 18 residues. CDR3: CASSKKLRDRGLNTEAFF. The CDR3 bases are TGTGCCAGCAGCAAGAAACTCCGGGACAGGGGTTTGAACACTGAAGCTTTCTTT.

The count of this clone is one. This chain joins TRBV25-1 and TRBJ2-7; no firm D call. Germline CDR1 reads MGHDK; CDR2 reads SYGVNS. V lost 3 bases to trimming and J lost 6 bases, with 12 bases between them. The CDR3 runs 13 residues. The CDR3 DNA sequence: TGTGCCAGCAGTGACCCTCCCGGTCGCGAGCAGTACTTC. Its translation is CASSDPPGREQYF.

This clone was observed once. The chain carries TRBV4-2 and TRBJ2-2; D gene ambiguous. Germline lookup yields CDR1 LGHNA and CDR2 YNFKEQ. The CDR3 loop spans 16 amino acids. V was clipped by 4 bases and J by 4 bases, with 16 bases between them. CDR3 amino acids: CASSRERRHATGELFF. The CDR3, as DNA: TGTGCCAGCAGCCGAGAACGACGACACGCCACCGGGGAGCTGTTTTTT.

The CDR3 sequence: CASSPLGADTQYF. CDR3 sequence (DNA): TGTGCCAGCAGTCCATTAGGGGCGGATACGCAGTATTTT. The chain joins TRBV27 to TRBJ2-3; possible D gene TRBD1, 5 bases. Trimming pared 5 bases from V and 6 bases from J, leaving 12 bases between. This CDR3 contains 13 residues. Germline loops: CDR1 MNHEY, CDR2 SMNVEV (reference sequence).

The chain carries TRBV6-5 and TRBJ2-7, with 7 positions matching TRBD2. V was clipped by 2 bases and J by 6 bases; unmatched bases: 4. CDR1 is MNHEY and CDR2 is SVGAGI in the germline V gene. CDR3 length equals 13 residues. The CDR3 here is CASSYAAGREQYF. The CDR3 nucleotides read TGTGCCAGCAGTTACGCAGCGGGGCGCGAGCAGTACTTC.

The CDR3 region has the DNA TGTGCCAGCAGAAGTTTCGGGGAAAATTCACCCCTCCACTTT. This sequence encodes CASRSFGENSPLHF. The chain joins TRBV7-9 to TRBJ1-6; the D is unclear. The CDR3 spans 14 residues. Trimming took off 6 bases at V and 7 bases at J, with 13 bases between the two ends. Germline V gene sequence: CDR1 SEHNR, CDR2 FQNEAQ (reference sequence). The variable domain in full, with the rest retrieved from reference TRBV7-9 and TRBJ1-6, is DTGVSQNPRHKITKRGQNVTFRCDPISEHNRLYWYRQTLGQGPEFLTYFQNEAQLEKSRLLSDRFSAERPKGSFSTLEIQRTEQGDSAMYLCASRSFGENSPLHFGNGTRLTVT.

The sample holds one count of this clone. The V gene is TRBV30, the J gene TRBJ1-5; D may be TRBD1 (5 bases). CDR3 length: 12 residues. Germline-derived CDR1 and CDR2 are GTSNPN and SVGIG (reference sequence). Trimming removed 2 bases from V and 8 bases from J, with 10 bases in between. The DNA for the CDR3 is TGTGCCTGGAGTACAGGATCAAAGCCCCAGCATTTT. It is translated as CAWSTGSKPQHF.

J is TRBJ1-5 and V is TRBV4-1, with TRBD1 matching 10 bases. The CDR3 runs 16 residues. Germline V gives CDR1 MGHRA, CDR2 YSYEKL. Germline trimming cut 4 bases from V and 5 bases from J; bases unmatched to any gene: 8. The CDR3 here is CASSRAPGQGYQPQHF. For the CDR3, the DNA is TGCGCCAGCAGCCGAGCGCCGGGACAGGGGTATCAGCCCCAGCATTTT.

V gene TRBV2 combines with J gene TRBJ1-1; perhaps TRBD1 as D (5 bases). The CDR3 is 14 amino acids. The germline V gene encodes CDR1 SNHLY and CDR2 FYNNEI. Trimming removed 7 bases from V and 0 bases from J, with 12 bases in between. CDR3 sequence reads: CASINGAMNTEAFF. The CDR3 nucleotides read TGTGCCAGCATAAATGGGGCCATGAACACTGAAGCTTTCTTT.

CDR3 loop: CASRQDRALNQPQHF. For the CDR3, the DNA is TGTGCCAGCAGACAGGACAGGGCCCTCAATCAGCCCCAGCATTTT. V gene TRBV6-1 combines with J gene TRBJ1-5; TRBD1 matches 8 bases. The CDR3 has 15 amino acids. Germline V lookup: CDR1 MNHNS, CDR2 SASEGT. The junction had 7 bases not matched to a gene; V was cut back by 6 bases and J by 3 bases.

The DNA of the CDR3 is TGTGCCAGCAGCCACGGGACAGGGAACTACGAGCAGTACTTC. This encodes CASSHGTGNYEQYF. The J gene is TRBJ2-7, the V gene TRBV7-9; the match to TRBD1 covers 9 bases. The trim removed 5 bases at V and 3 bases at J, leaving 5 bases unmatched. The CDR3 covers 14 residues. Germline loops: CDR1 SEHNR, CDR2 FQNEAQ (reference sequence).

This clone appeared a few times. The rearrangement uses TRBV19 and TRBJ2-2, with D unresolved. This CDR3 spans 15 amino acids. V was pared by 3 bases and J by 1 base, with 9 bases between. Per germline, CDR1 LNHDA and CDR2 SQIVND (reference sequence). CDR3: CASSIGSGNTGELFF. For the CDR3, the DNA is TGTGCCAGTAGTATTGGCTCAGGGAACACCGGGGAGCTGTTTTTT.

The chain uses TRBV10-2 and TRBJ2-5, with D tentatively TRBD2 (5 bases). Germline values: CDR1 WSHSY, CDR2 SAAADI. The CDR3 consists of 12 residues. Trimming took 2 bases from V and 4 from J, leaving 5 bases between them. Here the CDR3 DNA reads TGCGCCAGCAGTGAGACTAGAGAGACCCAGTACTTC. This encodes CASSETRETQYF.

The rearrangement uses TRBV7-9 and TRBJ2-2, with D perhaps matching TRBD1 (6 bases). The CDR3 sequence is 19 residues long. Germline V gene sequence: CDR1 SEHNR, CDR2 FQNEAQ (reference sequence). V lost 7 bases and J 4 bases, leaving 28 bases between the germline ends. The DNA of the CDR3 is TGTGCCAGCAACCAACAACCCGCCCGGGACATAAAATTCACCGGGGAGCTGTTTTTT. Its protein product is CASNQQPARDIKFTGELFF.

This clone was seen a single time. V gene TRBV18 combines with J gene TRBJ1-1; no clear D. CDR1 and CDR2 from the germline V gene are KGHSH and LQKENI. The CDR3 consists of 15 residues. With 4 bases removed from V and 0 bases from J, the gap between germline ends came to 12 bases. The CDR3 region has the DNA TGTGCCAGCTCACAAAGGAGGGTGGTGAACACTGAAGCTTTCTTT. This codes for CASSQRRVVNTEAFF.

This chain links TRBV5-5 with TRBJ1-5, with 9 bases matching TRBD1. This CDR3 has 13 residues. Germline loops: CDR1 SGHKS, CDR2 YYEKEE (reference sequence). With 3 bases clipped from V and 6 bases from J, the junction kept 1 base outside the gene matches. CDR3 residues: CASSWTGAQPQHF. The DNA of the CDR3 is TGTGCCAGCAGCTGGACAGGGGCTCAGCCCCAGCATTTT. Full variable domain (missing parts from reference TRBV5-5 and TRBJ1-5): DAGVTQSPTHLIKTRGQQVTLRCSPISGHKSVSWYQQVLGQGPQFIFQYYEKEERGRGNFPDRFSARQFPNYSSELNVNALLLGDSALYLCASSWTGAQPQHFGDGTRLSIL.

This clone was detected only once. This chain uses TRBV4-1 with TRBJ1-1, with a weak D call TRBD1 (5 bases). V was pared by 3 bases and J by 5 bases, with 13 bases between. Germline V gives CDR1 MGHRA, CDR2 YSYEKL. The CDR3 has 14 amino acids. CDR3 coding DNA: TGCGCCAGCAGCCAGGATCCAGGGTTGACTGAAGCTTTCTTT. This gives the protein CASSQDPGLTEAFF.